The entry that follows covers one TCR beta chain sequence. Its target is unknown. This record comes from a study of T cell responses to AZD1222 COVID-19 vaccine. Across the whole study: Pooled together were second doses at about 4 or about 12 weeks. Study-level findings and limits: The number of AZD1222 recipients seropositive at baseline was only six. Donors were mostly white British, more females; clonal diversity possibly underestimated. Spike-specific TCR breadth rose after two AZD1222 doses, and depth rose as well.

The protocol was immunoSEQ multiplex PCR, while the TCRdb copy is restricted to in-frame clones and leaves out a portion. The sample includes around 78,000 clones, roughly nine tenths of them seen just once. Germline V lookup: CDR1 LGHDT, CDR2 YNNKEL (reference sequence). The CDR3 spans 12 residues. Between the trimmed V and J ends, which lost 4 bases and 13 bases, there was a span of 11 bases. The sequencing used peripheral blood, collected on day 0 of AZD1222 vaccination. This clonotype was sampled from an adult in good health. The gene calls are TRBV3-1 (or the pseudogene TRBV3-2) and TRBJ1-6; D call uncertain. CDR3 DNA: TGTGCCAGCAGCCTAGGTACTACGCCCCTCCACTTT. Translating it yields CASSLGTTPLHF.